This T cell receptor beta chain is drawn from a study of cytomegalovirus exposure and HLA in healthy donors. Notes on the study in general: In presence/absence analyses, roughly uniform sequencing depth across donors was assumed. Researchers counted around 180 TCR beta chains as cytomegalovirus-associated. For most TCR sequences rarity was the rule, although some public TCRs occurred in many donors.

The PCR contained 60 Vbeta and 13 Jbeta primers. TCRdb's table, derived via immunoSEQ multiplex PCR, lists solely in-frame clones and lacks some. The table lists some 140,000 clones, roughly three quarters of them singletons. The CDR3 consists of 15 residues. Germline V gene data show CDR1 as SGHRS and CDR2 as YFSETQ. Trimming removed 4 bases at V and 6 bases at J, with 16 bases between. As for this clone: Its antigen is not identified.

This chain links TRBV5-1 with TRBJ1-4; perhaps TRBD1 as D (5 bases). The receptor was derived from a man between 40 and 49 years old in good health and CMV-seronegative. Sequenced material: PBMCs. The chain's CDR3 is CASSRGTLEYEKLFF. In DNA form, the CDR3 reads TGCGCCAGCAGCCGAGGGACTTTGGAGTATGAAAAACTGTTTTTT.